Shown below are 24 T cell receptor beta chains from a single sample sequenced in a study of TIL therapy for anti-PD-1-resistant metastatic lung cancer (dated by TCRdb to the early 2020s). Interpreted using the paper, the time point label stands for: pre-treatment sample, taken before nivolumab and TIL therapy. TCR beta CDR3 regions were amplified from genomic DNA with the immunoSEQ v3 hsTCRB kit using bias-controlled multiplex PCR. Entries here come from immuneACCESS through TCRdb and include only in-frame sequences with V and J called. Some clones fail to appear in such tables; in the studies checked, an unresolved V gene covers under half of the shortfall, and the cause of the remainder is unknown. Within this sample are tens of thousands of clones, with 74% of them counted one time only. The ten largest clones represent 2.5% to 3% of the sample. Sample: blood, taken at baseline. Receptors were obtained from a woman between 30 and 80 years old with non-small cell lung cancer.

The V and J genes are TRBV4-2 and TRBJ2-3; 7 bases are a match to TRBD2. Germline CDR1 and CDR2: LGHNA and YNFKEQ. The CDR3 length is 13 residues. Trimming cost V 0 bases and J 6 bases; bases outside gene matches: 0. CDR3 in amino acids: CASSQEGGDTQYF. CDR3 DNA: TGTGCCAGCAGCCAAGAGGGGGGGGATACGCAGTATTTT.

This sequence joins TRBV6-6 and TRBJ2-7, with D possibly being TRBD1 or TRBD2 (5 bases each). Trimming stripped 4 bases from V and 7 bases from J, with 20 bases between. This CDR3 comprises 15 residues. Germline CDR1 reads MNHNY; CDR2 reads SVGAGI (reference sequence). The CDR3 bases are TGTGCCAGCAGTTGGAGGACCGGGACCGAGCTAGAGCAGTACTTC. Amino acid sequence: CASSWRTGTELEQYF.

This chain uses TRBV7-9 with TRBJ1-1, with D possibly matching TRBD1 (5 bases). The V end was cut by 5 bases, the J end by 5 bases, with 15 bases between. The CDR3 covers 14 residues. The germline gives CDR1 SEHNR, CDR2 FQNEAQ (reference sequence). In DNA form, the CDR3 reads TGTGCCAGCAGCCCCGAGAGGGGTTGGACTGAAGCTTTCTTT. Amino acid sequence: CASSPERGWTEAFF.

The chain uses TRBV11-2 and TRBJ2-7; possibly TRBD1 for D (5 bases). The CDR3 is 14 residues long. Germline lookup yields CDR1 SGHAT and CDR2 FQNNGV. The V end was cut by 3 bases, the J end by 1 base, with 10 bases between. The CDR3 DNA sequence: TGTGCCAGCAGCTTGTACAGGAATTCCTACGAGCAGTACTTC. This gives the protein CASSLYRNSYEQYF.

The rearrangement links TRBV5-1 to TRBJ2-1, with TRBD2 as a possible D gene (6 bases). This CDR3 region has 16 residues. V dropped 4 bases and J dropped 4 bases, with 18 bases sitting between them. Germline V CDR1 and CDR2: SGHRS, YFSETQ. CDR3 sequence reads: CASSPGAGFGYNEQFF. The CDR3 DNA follows: TGCGCCAGCAGCCCTGGGGCGGGATTCGGGTACAATGAGCAGTTCTTC.

This rearrangement joins TRBV29-1 to TRBJ2-3; D is perhaps TRBD2 (6 bases). CDR3 length equals 15 residues. Germline lookup yields CDR1 SQVTM and CDR2 ANQGSEA. Trimming cost V 1 base and J 0 bases, with 11 bases left between them. The CDR3 DNA follows: TGCAGCGTTGAAGTTAGCGGAGTAAGCACAGATACGCAGTATTTT. It specifies CSVEVSGVSTDTQYF.

This clone was seen more than once but under ten times. DNA for the CDR3: TGTGCCAGCAGCTTGGAGGGGGCAAGACAGCAGTTCTTC. Translating it yields CASSLEGARQQFF. This chain uses TRBV5-4 with TRBJ2-1, with 7 bases fitting TRBD1. The germline gives CDR1 SGHNT, CDR2 YYREEE (reference sequence). J was trimmed by 11 bases and V by 0 bases; bases with no gene match: 5. The CDR3 length is 13 residues. Together with reference TRBV5-4 and TRBJ2-1, the CDR3 gives the full variable domain: ETGVTQSPTHLIKTRGQQVTLRCSSQSGHNTVSWYQQALGQGPQFIFQYYREEENGRGNFPPRFSGLQFPNYSSELNVNALELDDSALYLCASSLEGARQQFFGPGTRLTVL.

The chain uses TRBV15 and TRBJ2-2; the D is unclear. Germline V gene sequence: CDR1 LNHNV, CDR2 YYDKDF (reference sequence). The CDR3 is made up of 15 amino acids. Trimming removed 1 base at V and 2 bases at J, with 8 bases between. CDR3 sequence: CATSRVVANTGELFF. DNA for the CDR3: TGTGCCACCAGCAGAGTTGTTGCAAACACCGGGGAGCTGTTTTTT.

Only one count was recorded for this clone. V is TRBV21-1 and J is TRBJ1-4. TRBV21-1 is shown as a pseudogene. The length of the CDR3 is 15 residues. The CDR3 spells CASSKEEGGNEKLFF. DNA of the CDR3: TGTGCCAGCAGCAAAGAGGAGGGAGGCAATGAAAAACTGTTTTTT.

The V call is TRBV7-9, the J call TRBJ1-1; D unclear. The CDR3 is made up of 13 amino acids. Looked up from germline, CDR1 is SEHNR and CDR2 is FQNEAQ (reference sequence). The V end lost 2 bases, the J end lost 0 bases, and 4 bases lay between the germline ends. Written as DNA, the CDR3 is TGTGCCAGCAGCTTATCAGTGAACACTGAAGCTTTCTTT. Protein product: CASSLSVNTEAFF.

The count of this clone is one. The rearrangement uses TRBV20-1 and TRBJ2-1, with D perhaps matching TRBD1 or TRBD2 (5 bases each). This CDR3 is 11 amino acids long. Trimming shortened V by 5 bases and J by 7 bases, and 9 bases separated the two germline ends. Germline V CDR1 and CDR2: DFQATT, SNEGSKA (reference sequence). Here the CDR3 reads CSAYEGNEQFF. The CDR3 DNA reads as TGCAGTGCTTACGAGGGGAATGAGCAGTTCTTC.

The genes are TRBV30 and TRBJ1-1; D is ambiguous. V was pared by 5 bases and J by 0 bases, with 10 bases between. The CDR3 contains 13 residues. Per germline, CDR1 GTSNPN and CDR2 SVGIG (reference sequence). CDR3 in DNA: TGTGCCTGGGCATCGATCTTGAACACTGAAGCTTTCTTT. Protein sequence: CAWASILNTEAFF. Supplemented by reference TRBV30 and TRBJ1-1, the full variable domain reads SQTIHQWPATLVQPVGSPLSLECTVEGTSNPNLYWYRQAAGRGLQLLFYSVGIGQISSEVPQNLSASRPQDRQFILSSKKLLLSDSGFYLCAWASILNTEAFFGQGTRLTVV.

This clone was seen just once. The J gene is TRBJ1-1, the V gene TRBV28, with a weak D call TRBD1 (5 bases). From germline, CDR1 is MDHEN and CDR2 SYDVKM. This CDR3 region has 13 residues. V was cut by 3 bases and J by 7 bases, with 12 bases left in between. DNA for the CDR3: TGTGCCAGCAGTTTTGTTGGGGCCGGTGAAGCTTTCTTT. Translating it yields CASSFVGAGEAFF.

The chain couples TRBV5-4 to TRBJ2-6; 8 nucleotides line up with TRBD2. This CDR3 is built from 20 residues. After removal of 3 bases from V and 2 bases from J, the junction contained 16 bases not matched to a gene. Germline V gives CDR1 SGHNT, CDR2 YYREEE (reference sequence). The chain's CDR3 is CASSSLWAGGSQPGANVLTF. The CDR3 DNA reads TGTGCCAGCAGCTCTCTGTGGGCGGGAGGTTCACAACCTGGGGCCAACGTCCTGACTTTC.

This clone showed up just a few times. This chain connects TRBV5-8 to TRBJ1-5, with unresolved D. The V end was cut by 2 bases, the J end by 6 bases, with 12 bases between. The germline CDR1 and CDR2 sequences are SGHTS and YDEGEE. The CDR3 has 14 residues. This chain's CDR3 is CASSFIAGGQPQHF. CDR3 bases: TGTGCCAGCAGCTTTATCGCAGGCGGTCAGCCCCAGCATTTT.

This sequence joins TRBV7-9 and TRBJ1-1, with 11 bases identical to TRBD1. The CDR3 loop spans 15 amino acids. Germline CDR1 reads SEHNR; CDR2 reads FQNEAQ (reference sequence). Losses at the gene ends were 5 bases for V and 6 bases for J; bases not matched to a gene: 8. In DNA, the CDR3 is TGTGCCAGCAGCCCGGACAGGGGGCGGGTTGCTGAAGCTTTCTTT. It yields the protein CASSPDRGRVAEAFF.

This clone was seen a single time. This chain joins TRBV6-1 and TRBJ2-2; D is possibly TRBD2 (6 bases). The germline V and J ends were trimmed by 4 bases and 0 bases, with 24 bases remaining between them. The CDR3 runs 20 residues. Germline CDR1 reads MNHNS; CDR2 reads SASEGT. The DNA of the CDR3 is TGTGCCAGCAGTGGAAGGGACTGGGTCACCGGGGGAGCGAACACCGGGGAGCTGTTTTTT. It is translated as CASSGRDWVTGGANTGELFF.

This clone was seen only a few times. The chain links TRBV18 to TRBJ1-1, with 8 bases fitting TRBD1. CDR3 length: 14 amino acids. The V gene end was trimmed by 3 bases and the J gene end by 5 bases; junction bases not matched to a gene: 5. From germline, CDR1 is KGHSH and CDR2 LQKENI. The DNA for the CDR3 is TGTGCCAGCTCACCGCAGGGGGCTGGAACTGAAGCTTTCTTT. Its protein is CASSPQGAGTEAFF. The full variable domain, completed using reference TRBV18 and TRBJ1-1, is NAGVMQNPRHLVRRRGQEARLRCSPMKGHSHVYWYRQLPEEGLKFMVYLQKENIIDESGMPKERFSAEFPKEGPSILRIQQVVRGDSAAYFCASSPQGAGTEAFFGQGTRLTVV.

A single count supports this clone. This rearrangement joins TRBV28 to TRBJ2-7; the match to TRBD2 covers 10 bases. This CDR3 has 19 residues. Germline CDR1 MDHEN, CDR2 SYDVKM. The J segment lost 1 base and the V segment lost 7 bases, leaving 19 bases of the junction unmatched. This CDR3 reads CASTDMRLAGRRGSYEQYF. In DNA, the CDR3 is TGTGCCAGCACTGACATGAGACTAGCGGGTCGCAGGGGGTCCTACGAGCAGTACTTC.

The chain joins TRBV5-5 to TRBJ2-5, with D tentatively TRBD1 (6 bases). This CDR3 has 17 amino acids. Germline V gene sequence: CDR1 SGHKS, CDR2 YYEKEE (reference sequence). V gave up 2 bases and J gave up 5 bases, with 22 bases separating them. In DNA form, the CDR3 reads TGTGCCAGCAGCTTTATCGCCCCAGGGGTCCTAGGGGAGACCCAGTACTTC. Translation: CASSFIAPGVLGETQYF.

This clone was observed a few times. J is TRBJ2-7 and V is TRBV6-5; D ambiguous. The germline gives CDR1 MNHEY, CDR2 SVGAGI. This CDR3 contains 12 residues. V lost 5 bases and J 4 bases, leaving 9 bases between the germline ends. Here the CDR3 DNA reads TGTGCCAGCAGTAGTCATCTATACGAGCAGTACTTC. Residues: CASSSHLYEQYF.

The CDR3 here is CASSLRTDTQYF. CDR3 in DNA: TGTGCCAGCAGTCTCCGCACAGATACGCAGTATTTT. The V call is TRBV27, the J call TRBJ2-3; no clear D. Trimming removed 5 bases at V and 1 base at J, with 4 bases between. CDR1 MNHEY and CDR2 SMNVEV come from the germline V gene (reference sequence). This CDR3 spans 12 amino acids.

This rearrangement joins TRBV19 to TRBJ2-7; TRBD2 aligns across 13 bases. V dropped 5 bases and J dropped 8; count of bases not matched to a gene: 6. The V gene's germline CDR1 is LNHDA and CDR2 SQIVND (reference sequence). This CDR3 region has 14 residues. The CDR3 DNA reads TGTGCCAGTAGTGGACTAGCGGGAGAGGACAAGCAGTACTTC. It specifies CASSGLAGEDKQYF.

The chain is built from TRBV7-9 and TRBJ1-2; tentatively, D is TRBD1 (5 bases). CDR1 is SEHNR and CDR2 is FQNEAQ in the germline V gene (reference sequence). CDR3 length: 15 amino acids. V was shortened by 2 bases and J by 2 bases, with 12 bases between the two germline ends. CDR3 protein: CASSLKVGLNYGYTF. CDR3 nucleotides: TGTGCCAGCAGCTTAAAGGTGGGGCTCAACTATGGCTACACCTTC.